The 3 T cell receptor beta chains in this list originate from one sample, sequenced in a study of blood T cells in healthy people across ages. Using a J-beta primer mix together with a sample-barcoded 5' primer, a second PCR was run for about 6 to 11 cycles. TCRdb re-called the 5' RACE reads with MiXCR, one entry per CDR3 protein. Of approximately 780,000 distinct CDR3 sequences listed, roughly 24% were seen once; the top ten hold around 3%. The same specimen was also included in a second study, on T cells of mothers and their children.

The sample was blood. The source is a boy aged 5-17 years in good health.

CDR3 in amino acids: CAISDPGKNTEAFF. The CDR3 coding sequence is TGTGCCATCAGTGATCCGGGAAAGAACACTGAAGCTTTCTTT. The chain uses TRBV10-3 and TRBJ1-1; D gene unclear. The CDR3 is made up of 14 amino acids. CDR1 ENHRY and CDR2 SYGVKD come from the germline V gene. V gave up 3 bases and J gave up 1 base, with 9 bases separating them.

The table lists this clonotype with a few counts. This chain connects TRBV2 to TRBJ2-7; D may be TRBD1 (5 bases). This CDR3 comprises 12 residues. Trimming left V 6 bases short and J 3 bases short, with 9 bases between. Germline V gives CDR1 SNHLY, CDR2 FYNNEI. This chain's CDR3 is CASRGVGYEQYF. DNA of the CDR3: TGTGCCAGCAGAGGGGTAGGCTACGAGCAGTACTTC.

This clonotype has just a few counts. The chain combines TRBV29-1 with TRBJ2-5, with 7 bases lining up with TRBD1. The CDR3 is 12 amino acids. Germline CDR1 SQVTM, CDR2 ANQGSEA. With 6 bases clipped from V and 3 bases from J, the junction kept 4 bases outside the gene matches. For the CDR3, the DNA is TGCAGCGTGCCCGGGACAGAAGAGACCCAGTACTTC. It translates to CSVPGTEETQYF.